This record covers a single TCR beta chain. The record originates from a study of blood T cell repertoires in COVID-19. In the original processing: From reference gene primer amplification, estimates of nucleated cell counts were derived. Only in-frame clones appear in the TCRdb table, and some are missing; sequencing was by immunoSEQ multiplex PCR. V and J calls and clone size are given by that table; D and trimming were obtained from the DNA. The sample contains about 210,000 clones, around 82% of which appear only once. This receptor was identified in a human donor in a cohort sampled during active COVID-19. What was sequenced was peripheral blood.

CDR3: CASSSQLAGAGETQYF. The CDR3 nucleotides read TGTGCCAGCAGCTCCCAACTAGCGGGAGCTGGGGAGACCCAGTACTTC. This chain links TRBV11-1 with TRBJ2-5; 11 positions agree with TRBD2. CDR3 length equals 16 residues. In germline, CDR1 is SGHAT, CDR2 FQDESV (reference sequence). Trimming at V came to 4 bases and at J to 5 bases, leaving 9 bases not matched to a gene. The variable domain in full, completed from reference TRBV11-1 and TRBJ2-5, reads EAEVAQSPRYKITEKSQAVAFWCDPISGHATLYWYRQILGQGPELLVQFQDESVVDDSQLPKDRFSAERLKGVDSTLKIQPAELGDSAMYLCASSSQLAGAGETQYFGPGTRLLVL.